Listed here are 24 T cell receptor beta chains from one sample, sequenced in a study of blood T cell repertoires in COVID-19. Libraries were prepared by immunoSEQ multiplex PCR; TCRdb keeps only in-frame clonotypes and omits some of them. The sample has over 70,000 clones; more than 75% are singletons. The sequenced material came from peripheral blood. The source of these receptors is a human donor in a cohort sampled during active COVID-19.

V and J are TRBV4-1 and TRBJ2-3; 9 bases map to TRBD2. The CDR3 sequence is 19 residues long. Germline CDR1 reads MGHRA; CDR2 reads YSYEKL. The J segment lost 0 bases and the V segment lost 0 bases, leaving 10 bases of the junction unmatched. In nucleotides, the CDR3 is TGCGCCAGCAGCCAAGATGGGGCGGGAGGGTCCTCTAGCACAGATACGCAGTATTTT. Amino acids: CASSQDGAGGSSSTDTQYF.

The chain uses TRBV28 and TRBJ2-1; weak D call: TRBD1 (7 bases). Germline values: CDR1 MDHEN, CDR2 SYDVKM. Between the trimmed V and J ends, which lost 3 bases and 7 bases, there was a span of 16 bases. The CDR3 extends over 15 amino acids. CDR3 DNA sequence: TGTGCCAGCAGTTTGTTTGGAGGGGGCCAGAATGAGCAGTTCTTC. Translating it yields CASSLFGGGQNEQFF.

The DNA of the CDR3 is TGTGCCAGCTCGGGGCTCAACGAGCAGTACTTC. Protein product: CASSGLNEQYF. This chain uses TRBV18 with TRBJ2-7; D perhaps matches TRBD1 (5 bases). Germline-derived CDR1 and CDR2 are KGHSH and LQKENI. The CDR3 consists of 11 residues. V was trimmed by 6 bases and J by 5 bases, leaving 8 bases between them.

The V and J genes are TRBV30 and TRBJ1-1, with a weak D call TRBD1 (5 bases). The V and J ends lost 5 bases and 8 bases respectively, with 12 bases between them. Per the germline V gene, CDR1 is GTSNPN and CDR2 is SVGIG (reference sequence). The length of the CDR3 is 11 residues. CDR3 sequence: CAWEIYREAFF. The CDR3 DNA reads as TGTGCCTGGGAGATCTACAGGGAAGCTTTCTTT.

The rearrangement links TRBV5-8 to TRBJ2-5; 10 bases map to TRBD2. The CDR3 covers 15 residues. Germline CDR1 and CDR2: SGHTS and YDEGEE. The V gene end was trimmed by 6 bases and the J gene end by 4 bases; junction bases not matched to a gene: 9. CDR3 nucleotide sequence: TGTGCCAGCAACAGAATAGCGGGAGGCCTAGAGACCCAGTACTTC. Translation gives CASNRIAGGLETQYF.

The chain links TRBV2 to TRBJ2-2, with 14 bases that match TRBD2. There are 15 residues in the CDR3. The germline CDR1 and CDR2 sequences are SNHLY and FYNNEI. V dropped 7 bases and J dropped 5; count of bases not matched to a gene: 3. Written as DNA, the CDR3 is TGTGCCAGCACCCGACTAGCGGGAGGGACCGGGGAGCTGTTTTTT. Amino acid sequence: CASTRLAGGTGELFF.

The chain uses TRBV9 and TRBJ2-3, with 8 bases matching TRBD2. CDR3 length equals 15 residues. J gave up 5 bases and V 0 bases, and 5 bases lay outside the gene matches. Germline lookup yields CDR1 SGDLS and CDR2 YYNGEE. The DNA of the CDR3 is TGTGCCAGCAGCGTAGACCAGCGGGAGATAGATACGCAGTATTTT. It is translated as CASSVDQREIDTQYF.

CDR3 nucleotides: TGTGCCAGCAGCCAAGATCGAGTGCCGGGAGGGAATGAGCAGTTCTTC. Translation gives CASSQDRVPGGNEQFF. The chain uses TRBV3-1 (or the pseudogene TRBV3-2) and TRBJ2-1, with TRBD2 identical over 8 bases. CDR1 is LGHDT, CDR2 YNNKEL, per germline (reference sequence). Germline trimming cut 0 bases from V and 7 bases from J; bases unmatched to any gene: 8. This CDR3 contains 16 residues.

The CDR3 DNA reads as TGTGCCAGCAGCCAAGATGATAGCGAGAGGTTGGTCGGGGAGCTGTTTTTT. It is translated as CASSQDDSERLVGELFF. V gene TRBV4-2 combines with J gene TRBJ2-2, with D possibly TRBD2 on 5 matching bases. The germline V gene has CDR1 LGHNA and CDR2 YNFKEQ. The CDR3 runs to 17 residues. V lost 0 bases to trimming and J lost 7 bases, with 18 bases between them.

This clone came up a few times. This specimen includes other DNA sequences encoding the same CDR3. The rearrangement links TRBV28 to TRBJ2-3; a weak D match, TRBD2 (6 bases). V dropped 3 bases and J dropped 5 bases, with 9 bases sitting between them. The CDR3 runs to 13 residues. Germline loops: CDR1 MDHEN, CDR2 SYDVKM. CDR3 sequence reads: CASSLFGRDTQYF. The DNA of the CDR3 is TGTGCCAGCAGTTTGTTCGGGAGAGATACGCAGTATTTT.

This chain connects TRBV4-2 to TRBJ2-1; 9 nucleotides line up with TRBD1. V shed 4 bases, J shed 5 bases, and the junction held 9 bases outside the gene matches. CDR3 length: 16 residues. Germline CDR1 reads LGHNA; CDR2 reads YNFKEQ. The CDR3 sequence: CASSRLPGQGHNEQFF. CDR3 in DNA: TGTGCCAGCAGCCGCCTCCCCGGACAGGGGCACAATGAGCAGTTCTTC.

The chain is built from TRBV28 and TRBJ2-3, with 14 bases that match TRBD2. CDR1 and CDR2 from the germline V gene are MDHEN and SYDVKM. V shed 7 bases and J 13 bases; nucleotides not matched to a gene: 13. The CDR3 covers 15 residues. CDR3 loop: CASNTLSGLAGAKYF. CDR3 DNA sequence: TGTGCCAGCAACACACTTTCGGGACTAGCGGGAGCAAAGTATTTT.

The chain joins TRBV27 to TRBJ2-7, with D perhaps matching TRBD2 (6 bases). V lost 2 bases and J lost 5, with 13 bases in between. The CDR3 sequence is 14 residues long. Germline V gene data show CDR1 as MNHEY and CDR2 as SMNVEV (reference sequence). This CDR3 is CASSLTRGENEQYF. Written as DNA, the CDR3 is TGTGCCAGCAGTTTAACGCGCGGGGAAAACGAGCAGTACTTC.

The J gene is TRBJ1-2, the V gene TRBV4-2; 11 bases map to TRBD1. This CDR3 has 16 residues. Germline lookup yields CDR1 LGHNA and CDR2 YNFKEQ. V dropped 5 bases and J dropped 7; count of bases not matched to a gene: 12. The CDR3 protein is CASSARTGGDGSGYTF. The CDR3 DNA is TGTGCCAGCAGCGCCCGGACAGGGGGCGATGGTAGTGGCTACACCTTC.

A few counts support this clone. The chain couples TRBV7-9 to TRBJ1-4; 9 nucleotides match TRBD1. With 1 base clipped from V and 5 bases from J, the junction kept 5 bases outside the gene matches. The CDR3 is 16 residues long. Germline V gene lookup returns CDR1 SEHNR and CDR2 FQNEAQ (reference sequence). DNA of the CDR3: TGTGCCAGCAGCTTAGGTGGACAGGGGCAGAATGAAAAACTGTTTTTT. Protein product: CASSLGGQGQNEKLFF.

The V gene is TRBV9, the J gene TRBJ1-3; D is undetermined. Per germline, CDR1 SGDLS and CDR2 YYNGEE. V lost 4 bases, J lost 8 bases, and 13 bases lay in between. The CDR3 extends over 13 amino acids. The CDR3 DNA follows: TGTGCCAGCAGCCCCCGGCCCGCGGACACCATATATTTT. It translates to CASSPRPADTIYF. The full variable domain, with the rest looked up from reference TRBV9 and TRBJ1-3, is DSGVTQTPKHLITATGQRVTLRCSPRSGDLSVYWYQQSLDQGLQFLIQYYNGEERAKGNILERFSAQQFPDLHSELNLSSLELGDSALYFCASSPRPADTIYFGEGSWLTVV.

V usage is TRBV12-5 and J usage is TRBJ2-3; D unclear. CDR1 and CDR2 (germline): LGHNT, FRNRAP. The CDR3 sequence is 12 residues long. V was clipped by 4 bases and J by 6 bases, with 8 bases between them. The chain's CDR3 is CASGSERDTQYF. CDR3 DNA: TGTGCTAGTGGTTCCGAGCGTGATACGCAGTATTTT.

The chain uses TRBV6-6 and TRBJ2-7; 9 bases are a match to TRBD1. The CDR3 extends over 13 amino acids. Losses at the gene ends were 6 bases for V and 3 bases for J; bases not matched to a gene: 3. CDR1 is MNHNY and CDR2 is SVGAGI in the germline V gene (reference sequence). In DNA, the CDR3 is TGTGCCAGCAGACGACAGGGGGGCTACGAGCAGTACTTC. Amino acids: CASRRQGGYEQYF.

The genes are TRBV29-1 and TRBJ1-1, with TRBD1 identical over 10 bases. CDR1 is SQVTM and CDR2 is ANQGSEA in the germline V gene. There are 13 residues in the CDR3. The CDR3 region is CSTGGLGMTEAFF. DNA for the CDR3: TGCTCGACAGGGGGCTTGGGGATGACTGAAGCTTTCTTT.

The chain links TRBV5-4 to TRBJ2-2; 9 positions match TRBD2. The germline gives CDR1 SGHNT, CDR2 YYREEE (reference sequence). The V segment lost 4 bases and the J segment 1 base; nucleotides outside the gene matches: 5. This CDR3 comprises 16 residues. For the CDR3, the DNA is TGTGCCAGCAGCCCTCCGACTAGCGGGAACACCGGGGAGCTGTTTTTT. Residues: CASSPPTSGNTGELFF.

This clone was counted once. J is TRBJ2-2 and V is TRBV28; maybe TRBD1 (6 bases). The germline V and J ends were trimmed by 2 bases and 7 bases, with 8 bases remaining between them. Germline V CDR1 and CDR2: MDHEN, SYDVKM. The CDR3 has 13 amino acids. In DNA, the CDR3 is TGTGCCAGCAGTTTAGGGGGCGACGGGGAGCTGTTTTTT. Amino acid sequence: CASSLGGDGELFF.

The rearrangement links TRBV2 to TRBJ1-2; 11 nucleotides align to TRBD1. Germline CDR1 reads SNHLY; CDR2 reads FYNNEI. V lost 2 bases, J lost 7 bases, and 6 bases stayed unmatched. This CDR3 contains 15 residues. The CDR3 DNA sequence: TGTGCCAGCAGTGAAAACGGACAGGGGGCTTCTGGCTACACCTTC. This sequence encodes CASSENGQGASGYTF.

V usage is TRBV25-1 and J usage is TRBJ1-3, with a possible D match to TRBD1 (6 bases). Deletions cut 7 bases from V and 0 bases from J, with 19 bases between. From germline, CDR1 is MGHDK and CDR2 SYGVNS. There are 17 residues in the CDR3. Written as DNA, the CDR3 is TGTGCCAGCACCAGAGGGGGGGCTCAGCACTCTGGAAACACCATATATTTT. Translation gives CASTRGGAQHSGNTIYF. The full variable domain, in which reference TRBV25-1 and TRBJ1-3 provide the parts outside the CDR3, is EADIYQTPRYLVIGTGKKITLECSQTMGHDKMYWYQQDPGMELHLIHYSYGVNSTEKGDLSSESTVSRIRTEHFPLTLESARPSHTSQYLCASTRGGAQHSGNTIYFGEGSWLTVV.

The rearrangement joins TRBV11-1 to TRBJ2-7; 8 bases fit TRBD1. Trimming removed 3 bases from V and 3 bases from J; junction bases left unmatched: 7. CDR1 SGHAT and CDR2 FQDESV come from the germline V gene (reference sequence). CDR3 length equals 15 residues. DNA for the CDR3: TGTGCCAGCAGCTTTCCCGGGACAGGTTTCTACGAGCAGTACTTC. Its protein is CASSFPGTGFYEQYF. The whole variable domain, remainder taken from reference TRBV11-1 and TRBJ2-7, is EAEVAQSPRYKITEKSQAVAFWCDPISGHATLYWYRQILGQGPELLVQFQDESVVDDSQLPKDRFSAERLKGVDSTLKIQPAELGDSAMYLCASSFPGTGFYEQYFGPGTRLTVT.